This T cell receptor (beta chain) was documented in a study of PD-1 blockade in classical Hodgkin lymphoma. Study results and limitations: Initiation of nivolumab under 1 year after ASCT led to exclusion of patients. Relapsed/refractory patients reportedly had lower baseline diversity than newly diagnosed patients.

A note on this clone: Its antigen is still unknown.

Relapse after autologous stem cell transplantation occurred in every patient, and brentuximab vedotin exposure varied. The assay was immunoSEQ multiplex PCR, and TCRdb's table has in-frame clones only and misses some. Here the sample spans 25,000 to 35,000 clones, around four fifths being singletons. The sequence came from a human donor with classical Hodgkin lymphoma. The sequencing used peripheral blood mononuclear cells (PBMCs), collected before the second cycle of nivolumab.

CDR3: CASSPPLTGANVLTF. For the CDR3, the DNA is TGCGCCAGCAGCCCCCCCCTGACTGGGGCCAACGTCCTGACTTTC. V is TRBV4-1 and J is TRBJ2-6; no clear D. Trimming removed 4 bases from V and 2 bases from J, with 9 bases in between. The CDR3 consists of 15 residues. Per the germline V gene, CDR1 is MGHRA and CDR2 is YSYEKL.